This T cell receptor beta chain emerged from a study of blood T cells in healthy people across ages. As concerns this clonotype: The target antigen is unknown.

Samples had at least 6.5 million PBMCs isolated from them. Overall study results and limits: What prevented conclusive comparison of naive and antigen-experienced cells was that PBMCs were unsorted.

Per the germline V gene, CDR1 is SGHRS and CDR2 is YFSETQ. Between the trimmed V and J ends, which lost 7 bases and 7 bases, there was a span of 18 bases. The length of the CDR3 is 14 residues. A second 7 to 11 cycle PCR used barcoded and J-beta primers. TCRdb reprocessed the 5' RACE reads via MiXCR and lists one record per CDR3 protein. The data contain hundreds of thousands of distinct CDR3 sequences, roughly 53% of them seen just once; the ten biggest clones take up about two fifths. J is TRBJ2-1 and V is TRBV5-1, with D perhaps being TRBD1 or TRBD2 (5 bases each). The sample consisted of blood. The TCR was taken from a man older than 75 in good health. The CDR3 reads CASFPGPGSNEQFF. For the CDR3, the DNA is TGCGCCAGCTTCCCGGGACCAGGATCTAATGAGCAGTTCTTC.